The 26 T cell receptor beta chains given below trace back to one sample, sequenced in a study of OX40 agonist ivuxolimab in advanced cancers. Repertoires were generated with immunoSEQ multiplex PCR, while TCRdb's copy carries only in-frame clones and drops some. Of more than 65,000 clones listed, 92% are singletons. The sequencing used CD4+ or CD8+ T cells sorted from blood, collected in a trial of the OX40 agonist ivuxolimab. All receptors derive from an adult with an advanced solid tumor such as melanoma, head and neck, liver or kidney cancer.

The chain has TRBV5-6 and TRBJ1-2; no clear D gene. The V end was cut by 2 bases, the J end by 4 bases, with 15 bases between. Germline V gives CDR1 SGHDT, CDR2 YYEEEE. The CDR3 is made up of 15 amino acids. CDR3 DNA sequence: TGTGCCAGCAGCTTAGGACCCCCCTTGAGCTATGGCTACACCTTC. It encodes CASSLGPPLSYGYTF.

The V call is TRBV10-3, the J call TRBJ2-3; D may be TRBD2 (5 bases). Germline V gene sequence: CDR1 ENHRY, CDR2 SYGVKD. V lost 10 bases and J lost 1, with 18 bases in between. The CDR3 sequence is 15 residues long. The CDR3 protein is CASTGSGGGTDTQYF. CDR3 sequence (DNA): TGTGCCAGCACGGGGTCGGGCGGCGGCACAGATACGCAGTATTTT.

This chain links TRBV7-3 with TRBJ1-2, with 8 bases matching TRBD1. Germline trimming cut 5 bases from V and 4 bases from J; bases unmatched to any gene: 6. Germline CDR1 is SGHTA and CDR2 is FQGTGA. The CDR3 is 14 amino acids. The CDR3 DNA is TGTGCCAGCAGCGGCGGGACAGGCACCTATGGCTACACCTTC. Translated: CASSGGTGTYGYTF.

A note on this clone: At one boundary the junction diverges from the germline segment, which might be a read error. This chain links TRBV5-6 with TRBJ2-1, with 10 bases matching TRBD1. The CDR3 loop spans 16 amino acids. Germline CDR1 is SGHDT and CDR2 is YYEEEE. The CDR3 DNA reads TGTGCCAGCAGTCCCTGGCCCGGGACAGGGGTCAATGGGCAGTTCTTC. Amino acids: CASSPWPGTGVNGQFF. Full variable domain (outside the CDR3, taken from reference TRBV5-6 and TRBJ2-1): DAGVTQSPTHLIKTRGQQVTLRCSPKSGHDTVSWYQQALGQGPQFIFQYYEEEERQRGNFPDRFSGHQFPNYSSELNVNALLLGDSALYLCASSPWPGTGVNGQFFGPGTRLTVL.

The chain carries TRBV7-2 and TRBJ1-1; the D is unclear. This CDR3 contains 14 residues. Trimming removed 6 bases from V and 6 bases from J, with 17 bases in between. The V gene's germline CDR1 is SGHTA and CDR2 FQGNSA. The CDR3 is CASSYDAGFAEAFF. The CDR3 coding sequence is TGTGCCAGCAGTTATGATGCGGGGTTCGCTGAAGCTTTCTTT.

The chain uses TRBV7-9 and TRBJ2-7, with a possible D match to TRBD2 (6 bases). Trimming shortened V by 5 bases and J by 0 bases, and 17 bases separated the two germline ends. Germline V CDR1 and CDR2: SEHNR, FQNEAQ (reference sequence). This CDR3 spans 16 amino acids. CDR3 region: CASSPGSGRGSYEQYF. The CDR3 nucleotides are TGTGCCAGCAGCCCCGGGTCCGGGCGGGGCTCCTACGAGCAGTACTTC.

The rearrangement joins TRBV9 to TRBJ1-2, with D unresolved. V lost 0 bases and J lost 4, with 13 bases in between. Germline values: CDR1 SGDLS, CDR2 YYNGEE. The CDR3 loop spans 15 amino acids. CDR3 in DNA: TGTGCCAGCAGCGTAGTAGCAGTTTCGGTCTATGGCTACACCTTC. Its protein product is CASSVVAVSVYGYTF.

The CDR3: CATSRDLGWGDNEQFF. CDR3 sequence (DNA): TGTGCCACCAGCAGAGATCTAGGCTGGGGGGACAATGAGCAGTTCTTC. The gene calls are TRBV15 and TRBJ2-1, with a weak D call TRBD2 (6 bases). The V gene's germline CDR1 is LNHNV and CDR2 YYDKDF (reference sequence). CDR3 length: 16 residues. V was shortened by 0 bases and J by 5 bases, with 14 bases between the two germline ends.

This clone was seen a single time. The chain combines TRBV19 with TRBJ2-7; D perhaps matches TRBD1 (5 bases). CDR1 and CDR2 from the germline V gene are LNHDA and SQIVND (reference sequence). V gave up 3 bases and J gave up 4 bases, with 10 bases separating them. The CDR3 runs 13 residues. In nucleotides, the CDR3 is TGTGCCAGTAGTATTTTTCAGGGTTACGAGCAGTACTTC. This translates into CASSIFQGYEQYF. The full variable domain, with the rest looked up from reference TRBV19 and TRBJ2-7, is DGGITQSPKYLFRKEGQNVTLSCEQNLNHDAMYWYRQDPGQGLRLIYYSQIVNDFQKGDIAEGYSVSREKKESFPLTVTSAQKNPTAFYLCASSIFQGYEQYFGPGTRLTVT.

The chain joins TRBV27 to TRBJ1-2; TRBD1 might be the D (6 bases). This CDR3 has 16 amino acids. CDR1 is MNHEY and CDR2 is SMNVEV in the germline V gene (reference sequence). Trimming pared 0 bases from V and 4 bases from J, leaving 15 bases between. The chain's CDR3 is CASSLSAGDLVYGYTF. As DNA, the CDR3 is TGTGCCAGCAGTTTATCGGCAGGGGACTTGGTCTATGGCTACACCTTC.

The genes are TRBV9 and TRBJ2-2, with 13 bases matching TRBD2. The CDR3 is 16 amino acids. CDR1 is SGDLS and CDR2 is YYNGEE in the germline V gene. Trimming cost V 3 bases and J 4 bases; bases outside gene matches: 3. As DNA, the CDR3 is TGTGCCAGCAGCGGGACTAGCGGGGGATCCACCGGGGAGCTGTTTTTT. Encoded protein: CASSGTSGGSTGELFF. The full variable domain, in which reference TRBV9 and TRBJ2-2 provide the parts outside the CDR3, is DSGVTQTPKHLITATGQRVTLRCSPRSGDLSVYWYQQSLDQGLQFLIQYYNGEERAKGNILERFSAQQFPDLHSELNLSSLELGDSALYFCASSGTSGGSTGELFFGEGSRLTVL.

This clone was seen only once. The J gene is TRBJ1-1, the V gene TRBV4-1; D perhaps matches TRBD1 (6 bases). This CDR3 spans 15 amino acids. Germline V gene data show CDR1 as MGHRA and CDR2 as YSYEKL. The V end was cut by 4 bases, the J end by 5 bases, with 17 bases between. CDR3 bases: TGCGCCAGCAGCCCCCACGGGGAGGGGGGGACTGAAGCTTTCTTT. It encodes CASSPHGEGGTEAFF.

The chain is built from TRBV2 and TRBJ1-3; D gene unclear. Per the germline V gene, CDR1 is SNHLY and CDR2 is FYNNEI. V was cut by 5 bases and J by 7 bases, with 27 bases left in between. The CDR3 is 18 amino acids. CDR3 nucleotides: TGTGCCAGCAGTCGAAACCAATACCAAAAGACGGAAAGCAACACCATATATTTT. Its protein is CASSRNQYQKTESNTIYF.

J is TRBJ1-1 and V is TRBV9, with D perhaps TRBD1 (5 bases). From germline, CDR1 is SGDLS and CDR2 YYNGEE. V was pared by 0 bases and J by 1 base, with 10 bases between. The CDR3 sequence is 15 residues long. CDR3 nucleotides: TGTGCCAGCAGCGTAGTTGCAGGGCCGAACACTGAAGCTTTCTTT. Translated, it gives CASSVVAGPNTEAFF. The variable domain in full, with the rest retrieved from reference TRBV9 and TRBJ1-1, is DSGVTQTPKHLITATGQRVTLRCSPRSGDLSVYWYQQSLDQGLQFLIQYYNGEERAKGNILERFSAQQFPDLHSELNLSSLELGDSALYFCASSVVAGPNTEAFFGQGTRLTVV.

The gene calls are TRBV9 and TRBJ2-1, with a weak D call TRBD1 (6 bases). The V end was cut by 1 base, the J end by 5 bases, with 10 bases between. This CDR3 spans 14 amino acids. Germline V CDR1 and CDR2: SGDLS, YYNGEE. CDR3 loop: CASSVSGVDNEQFF. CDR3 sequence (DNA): TGTGCCAGCAGCGTATCAGGGGTGGACAATGAGCAGTTCTTC.

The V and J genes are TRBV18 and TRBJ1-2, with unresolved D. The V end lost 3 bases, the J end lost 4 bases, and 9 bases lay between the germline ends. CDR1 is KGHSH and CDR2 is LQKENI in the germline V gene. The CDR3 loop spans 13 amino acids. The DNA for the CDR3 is TGTGCCAGCTCACCCTGGGTCCTCTATGGCTACACCTTC. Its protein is CASSPWVLYGYTF.

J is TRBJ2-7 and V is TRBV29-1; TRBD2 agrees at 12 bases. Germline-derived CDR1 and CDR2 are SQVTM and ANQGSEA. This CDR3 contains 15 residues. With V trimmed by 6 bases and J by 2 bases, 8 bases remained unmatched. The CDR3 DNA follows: TGCAGCGTCGAAAAAACTAGCGGGGGGACCTACGAGCAGTACTTC. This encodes CSVEKTSGGTYEQYF.

The DNA for the CDR3 is TGTGCCAGCAGCCTCTCCTCGGGACTAGCGTACAATGAGCAGTTCTTC. Residues: CASSLSSGLAYNEQFF. This rearrangement joins TRBV7-3 to TRBJ2-1; 10 positions agree with TRBD2. V was clipped by 5 bases and J by 4 bases; unmatched bases: 8. The germline V gene has CDR1 SGHTA and CDR2 FQGTGA. CDR3 length: 16 residues. Drawing the rest from reference TRBV7-3 and TRBJ2-1, the complete variable domain is GAGVSQTPSNKVTEKGKYVELRCDPISGHTALYWYRQSLGQGPEFLIYFQGTGAADDSGLPNDRFFAVRPEGSVSTLKIQRTERGDSAVYLCASSLSSGLAYNEQFFGPGTRLTVL.

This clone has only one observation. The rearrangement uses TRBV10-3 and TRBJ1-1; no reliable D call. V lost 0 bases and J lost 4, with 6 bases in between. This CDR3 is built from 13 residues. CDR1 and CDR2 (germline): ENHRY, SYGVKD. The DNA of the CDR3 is TGTGCCATCAGTGAGTCGGGCAGCACTGAAGCTTTCTTT. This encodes CAISESGSTEAFF.

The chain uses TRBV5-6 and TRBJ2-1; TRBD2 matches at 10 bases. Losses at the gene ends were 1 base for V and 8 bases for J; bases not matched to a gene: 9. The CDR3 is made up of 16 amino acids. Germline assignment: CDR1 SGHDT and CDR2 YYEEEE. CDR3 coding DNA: TGTGCCAGCAGCTTGAAACTAGCGGGGCCACGGGATGAGCAGTTCTTC. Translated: CASSLKLAGPRDEQFF.

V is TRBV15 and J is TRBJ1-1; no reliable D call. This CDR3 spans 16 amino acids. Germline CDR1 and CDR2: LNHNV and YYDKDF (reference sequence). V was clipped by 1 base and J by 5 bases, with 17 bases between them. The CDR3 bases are TGTGCCACCAGCAGAGGGTTGGAGGGCGCATCAACTGAAGCTTTCTTT. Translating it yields CATSRGLEGASTEAFF.

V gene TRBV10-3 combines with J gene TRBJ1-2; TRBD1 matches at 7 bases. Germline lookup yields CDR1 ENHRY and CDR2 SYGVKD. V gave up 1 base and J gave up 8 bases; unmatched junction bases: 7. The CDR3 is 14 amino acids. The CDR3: CAISEFTGTVGYTF. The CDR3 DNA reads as TGTGCCATCAGTGAGTTTACCGGGACAGTCGGCTACACCTTC.

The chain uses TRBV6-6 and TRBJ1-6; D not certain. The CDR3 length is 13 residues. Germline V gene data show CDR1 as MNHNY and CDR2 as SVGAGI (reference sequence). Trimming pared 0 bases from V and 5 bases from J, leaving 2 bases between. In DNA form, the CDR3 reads TGTGCCAGCAGTTACTCGGATAATTCACCCCTCCACTTT. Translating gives CASSYSDNSPLHF.

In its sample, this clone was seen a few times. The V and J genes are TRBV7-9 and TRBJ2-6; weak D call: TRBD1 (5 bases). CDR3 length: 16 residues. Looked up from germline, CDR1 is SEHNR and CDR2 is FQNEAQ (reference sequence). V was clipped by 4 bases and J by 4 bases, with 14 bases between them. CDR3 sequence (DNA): TGTGCCAGCAGCTCTACCAGGGTCCCCGGGGCCAACGTCCTGACTTTC. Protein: CASSSTRVPGANVLTF.

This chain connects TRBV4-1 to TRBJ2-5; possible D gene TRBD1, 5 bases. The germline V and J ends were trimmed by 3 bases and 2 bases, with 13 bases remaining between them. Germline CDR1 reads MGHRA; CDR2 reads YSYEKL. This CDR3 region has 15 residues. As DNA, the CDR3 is TGCGCCAGCAGCCACCCTTTGGACAAGCAAGAGACCCAGTACTTC. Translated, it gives CASSHPLDKQETQYF.

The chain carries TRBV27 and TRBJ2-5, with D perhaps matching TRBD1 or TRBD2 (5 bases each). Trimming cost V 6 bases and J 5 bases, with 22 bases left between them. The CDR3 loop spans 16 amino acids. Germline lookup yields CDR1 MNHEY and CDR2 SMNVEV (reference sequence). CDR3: CASSFAVIGAGETQYF. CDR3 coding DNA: TGTGCCAGCAGCTTTGCAGTAATCGGGGCAGGGGAGACCCAGTACTTC.